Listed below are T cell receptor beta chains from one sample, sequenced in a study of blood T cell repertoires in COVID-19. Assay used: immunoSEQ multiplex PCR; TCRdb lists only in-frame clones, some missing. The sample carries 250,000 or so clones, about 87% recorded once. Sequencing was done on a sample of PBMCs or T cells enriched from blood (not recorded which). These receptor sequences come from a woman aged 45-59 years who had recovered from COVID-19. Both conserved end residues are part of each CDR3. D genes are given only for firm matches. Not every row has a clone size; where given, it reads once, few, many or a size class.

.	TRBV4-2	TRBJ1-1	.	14	CASSRAELDTEAFF	TGTGCCAGCAGCCGAGCGGAACTAGACACTGAAGCTTTCTTT
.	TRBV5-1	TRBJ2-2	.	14	CASRKEPYTGELFF	TGCGCCAGCAGAAAGGAGCCATACACCGGGGAGCTGTTTTTT
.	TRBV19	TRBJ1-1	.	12	CASKQGLTEAFF	TGTGCCAGTAAACAGGGATTAACTGAAGCTTTCTTT
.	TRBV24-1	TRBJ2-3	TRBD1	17	CATSDRGTGKSTDTQYF	TGTGCCACCAGTGACCGCGGGACAGGGAAAAGCACAGATACGCAGTATTTT
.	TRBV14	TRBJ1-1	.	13	CASSQDRNTEAFF	TGTGCCAGCAGCCAAGACAGGAACACTGAAGCTTTCTTT
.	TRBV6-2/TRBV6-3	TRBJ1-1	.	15	CASSIASGPLPEAFF	TGTGCCAGCAGCATTGCCAGCGGGCCCCTTCCTGAAGCTTTCTTT
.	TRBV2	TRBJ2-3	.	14	CASGEQGPPDTQYF	TGTGCCAGCGGAGAACAGGGTCCCCCAGATACGCAGTATTTT
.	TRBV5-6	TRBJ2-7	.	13	CASSLRFNYEQYF	TGTGCCAGCAGCTTGCGGTTCAACTACGAGCAGTACTTC
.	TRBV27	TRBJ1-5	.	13	CASSDRSNQPQHF	TGTGCCAGCTCCGACAGAAGCAATCAGCCCCAGCATTTT
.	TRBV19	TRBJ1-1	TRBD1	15	CASSFGQGLNTEAFF	TGTGCCAGTAGTTTCGGACAGGGGTTGAACACTGAAGCTTTCTTT
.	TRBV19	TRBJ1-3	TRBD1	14	CASSQDRAEDTIYF	TGTGCCAGTAGCCAGGACAGGGCAGAAGACACCATATATTTT
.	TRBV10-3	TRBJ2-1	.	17	CAISEVGAGGSYNEQFF	TGTGCCATCAGTGAAGTCGGAGCGGGCGGCTCCTACAATGAGCAGTTCTTC
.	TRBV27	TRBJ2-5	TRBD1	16	CASSLSLGTGEETQYF	TGTGCCAGCAGTTTATCGCTCGGGACAGGGGAAGAGACCCAGTACTTC
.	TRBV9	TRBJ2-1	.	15	CASSVGTTTYNEQFF	TGTGCCAGCAGCGTAGGGACAACAACCTACAATGAGCAGTTCTTC
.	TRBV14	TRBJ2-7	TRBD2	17	CASSQDFASGRRYEQYF	TGTGCCAGCAGCCAAGATTTTGCTAGCGGGAGGCGGTACGAGCAGTACTTC
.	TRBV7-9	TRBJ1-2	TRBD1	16	CASSPSGQAAFYGYTF	TGTGCCAGCAGCCCATCCGGACAGGCTGCATTCTATGGCTACACCTTC
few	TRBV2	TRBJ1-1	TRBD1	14	CASSKDRGTTEAFF	TGTGCCAGCAGTAAAGACAGGGGGACGACTGAAGCTTTCTTT
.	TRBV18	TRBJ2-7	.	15	CASSPAGSINYEQYF	TGTGCCAGCTCACCGGCCGGGAGTATCAACTACGAGCAGTACTTC
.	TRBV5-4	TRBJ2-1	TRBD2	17	CASSLGSLAGAYNEQFF	TGTGCCAGCAGCTTGGGGAGTCTAGCGGGGGCCTACAATGAGCAGTTCTTC
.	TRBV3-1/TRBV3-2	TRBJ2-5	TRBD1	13	CASSQGQGETQYF	TGTGCCAGCAGCCAAGGACAGGGAGAGACCCAGTACTTC
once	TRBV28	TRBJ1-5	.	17	CASKAGYSTRSNQPQHF	TGTGCCAGCAAGGCGGGATACTCTACGCGTAGCAATCAGCCCCAGCATTTT
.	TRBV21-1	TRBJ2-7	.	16	CASRYGLARSSYEQYF	TGTGCCAGCAGATATGGACTAGCTCGAAGCTCCTACGAGCAGTACTTC
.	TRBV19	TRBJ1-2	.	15	CASSILQGGNYGYTF	TGTGCCAGTAGTATACTGCAGGGAGGGAACTATGGCTACACCTTC
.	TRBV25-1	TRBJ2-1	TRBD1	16	CASSESRTGGTYEQFF	TGTGCCAGCAGTGAATCCAGGACAGGGGGCACCTATGAGCAGTTCTTC
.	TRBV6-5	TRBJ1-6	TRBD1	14	CASTADRGWSPLHF	TGTGCCAGCACCGCGGACAGGGGCTGGTCACCCCTCCACTTT
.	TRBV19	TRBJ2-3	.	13	CASSLSGTDTQYF	TGTGCCAGTAGTTTATCAGGCACAGATACGCAGTATTTT
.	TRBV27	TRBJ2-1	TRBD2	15	CASSLAGSLYNEQFF	TGTGCCAGCAGTCTAGCGGGATCGTTATATAATGAGCAGTTCTTC
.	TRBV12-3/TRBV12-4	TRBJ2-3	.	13	CASSLYAAHTQYF	TGTGCCAGCAGTTTATATGCGGCACATACGCAGTATTTT
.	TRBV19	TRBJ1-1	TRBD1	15	CASSTGGAGWTEAFF	TGTGCCAGTAGTACAGGGGGCGCCGGTTGGACTGAAGCTTTCTTT
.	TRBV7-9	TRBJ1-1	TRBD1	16	CASSPSGGGTNTEAFF	TGTGCCAGCAGCCCCTCAGGGGGCGGAACGAACACTGAAGCTTTCTTT
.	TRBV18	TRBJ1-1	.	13	CASSPNRADEAFF	TGTGCCAGCTCACCGAACAGGGCTGATGAAGCTTTCTTT
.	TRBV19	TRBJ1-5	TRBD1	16	CASQDRTASRNQPQHF	TGTGCCAGTCAGGACAGGACCGCTTCCAGGAATCAGCCCCAGCATTTT
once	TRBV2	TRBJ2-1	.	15	CATQEGTEPLSEQFF	TGTGCCACCCAAGAGGGGACTGAACCCTTAAGTGAGCAGTTCTTC
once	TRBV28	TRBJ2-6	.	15	CASSENSFGANVLTF	TGTGCCAGCAGTGAAAACAGTTTTGGGGCCAACGTCCTGACTTTC
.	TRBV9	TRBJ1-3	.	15	CASSVAGVGRNTIYF	TGTGCCAGCAGCGTAGCAGGTGTGGGGCGGAACACCATATATTTT
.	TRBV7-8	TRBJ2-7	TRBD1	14	CASSYRQGPYEQYF	TGTGCCAGCAGCTACAGACAGGGACCCTACGAGCAGTACTTC
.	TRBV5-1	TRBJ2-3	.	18	CASSLAPLANDFPDTQYF	TGCGCCAGCAGCTTGGCCCCCCTAGCGAACGACTTCCCAGATACGCAGTATTTT
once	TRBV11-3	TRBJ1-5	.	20	CASSLGFSTGCLKGNQPQHF	TGTGCCAGCAGCTTAGGGTTTTCGACAGGATGTCTCAAAGGTAATCAGCCCCAGCATTTT
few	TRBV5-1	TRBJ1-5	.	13	CASSLEANYPQHF	TGCGCCAGCAGCTTGGAGGCCAACTATCCCCAGCATTTT
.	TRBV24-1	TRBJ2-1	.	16	CATSDFGSGSYNEQFF	TGTGCCACCAGTGATTTCGGTAGCGGCTCCTACAATGAGCAGTTCTTC
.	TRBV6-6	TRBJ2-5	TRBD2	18	CASSQTTPSGTLQETQYF	TGTGCCAGCAGTCAGACCACCCCTAGCGGGACCCTGCAAGAGACCCAGTACTTC
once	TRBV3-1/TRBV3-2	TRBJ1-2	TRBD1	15	CASSQGQGAPSGYTF	TGTGCCAGCAGCCAAGGACAGGGGGCGCCGAGTGGCTACACCTTC
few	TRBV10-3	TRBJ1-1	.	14	CAISESADYTEAFF	TGTGCCATCAGTGAGTCGGCAGATTACACTGAAGCTTTCTTT
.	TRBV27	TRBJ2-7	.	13	CASLGGSSYEQYF	TGTGCCTCCCTTGGAGGGTCCTCCTACGAGCAGTACTTC
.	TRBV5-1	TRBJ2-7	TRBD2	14	CASTPGGGGYEQYF	TGCGCCAGCACCCCGGGGGGGGGCGGCTACGAGCAGTACTTC
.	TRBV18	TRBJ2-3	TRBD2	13	CASSDSGVNTQYF	TGTGCCAGCTCAGACAGCGGGGTAAATACGCAGTATTTT
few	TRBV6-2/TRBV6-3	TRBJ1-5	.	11	CASSYPGSQHF	TGTGCCAGCAGTTATCCAGGGTCCCAGCATTTT
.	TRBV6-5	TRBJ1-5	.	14	CASKQGSSNQPQHF	TGTGCCAGCAAGCAGGGTTCCAGCAATCAGCCCCAGCATTTT
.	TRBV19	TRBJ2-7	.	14	CASSLGADFGEQYF	TGTGCCAGTAGCCTGGGGGCCGACTTTGGAGAGCAGTACTTC
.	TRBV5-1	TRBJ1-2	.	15	CASSFEFGLRGGYTF	TGCGCCAGCAGCTTCGAGTTCGGGCTTAGGGGTGGCTACACCTTC
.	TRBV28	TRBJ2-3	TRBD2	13	CASRASGSGTQYF	TGTGCCAGCAGAGCTAGCGGGAGCGGTACGCAGTATTTT
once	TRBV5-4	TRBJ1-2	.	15	CASSWTRGGYYGYTF	TGTGCCAGCAGCTGGACCCGGGGGGGCTACTATGGCTACACCTTC
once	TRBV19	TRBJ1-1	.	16	CASSIVRDTKNTEAFF	TGTGCCAGTAGTATAGTCCGGGACACTAAGAACACTGAAGCTTTCTTT
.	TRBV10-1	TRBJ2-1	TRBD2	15	CASSERTSGIDEQFF	TGCGCCAGCAGTGAGCGGACTAGCGGGATAGATGAGCAGTTCTTC